The present entry profiles one T cell receptor (beta chain) with its context. Drawing of peripheral blood yielded about 10 milliliters from each donor. This entry is derived from a study of blood T cells in healthy people across ages. Sample-barcoded 5' priming and a J-beta primer mix drove a second PCR of 7 to 11 cycles. All samples yielded 2.5 million or more CDR3-containing paired-end reads. TCRdb reanalysed the 5' RACE reads using MiXCR and keeps one entry per CDR3 protein. The data show approximately 940,000 distinct CDR3 sequences, 40% to 60% seen once. The J segment lost 5 bases and the V segment lost 5 bases, leaving 9 bases of the junction unmatched. This CDR3 comprises 16 residues. The V gene's germline CDR1 is PRHDT and CDR2 FYEKMQ (reference sequence).

The sequenced sample was blood. The chain uses TRBV13 and TRBJ2-1; 10 positions match TRBD2. The TCR comes from a man aged 30 to 45 in good health. The CDR3 DNA follows: TGTGCCAGCAGCCTACTAGCGGGGCCAAAGAACAATGAGCAGTTCTTC. This sequence encodes CASSLLAGPKNNEQFF.